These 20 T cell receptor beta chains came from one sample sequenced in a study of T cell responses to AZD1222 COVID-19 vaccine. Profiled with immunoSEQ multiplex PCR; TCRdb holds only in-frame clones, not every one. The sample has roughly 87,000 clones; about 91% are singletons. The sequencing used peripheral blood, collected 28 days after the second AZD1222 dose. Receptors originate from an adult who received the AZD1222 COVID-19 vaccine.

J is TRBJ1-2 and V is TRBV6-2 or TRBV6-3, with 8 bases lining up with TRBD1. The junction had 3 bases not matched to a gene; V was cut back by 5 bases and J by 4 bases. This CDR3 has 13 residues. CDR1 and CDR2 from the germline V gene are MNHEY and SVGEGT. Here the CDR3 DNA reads TGTGCCAGCAGTGCAGGGGGCATCTATGGCTACACCTTC. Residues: CASSAGGIYGYTF.

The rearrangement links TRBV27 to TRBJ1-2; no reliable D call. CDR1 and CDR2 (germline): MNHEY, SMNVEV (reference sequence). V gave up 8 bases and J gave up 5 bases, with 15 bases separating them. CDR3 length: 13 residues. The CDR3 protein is CASGSVGAYGYTF. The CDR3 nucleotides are TGTGCCAGCGGTTCTGTGGGTGCTTATGGCTACACCTTC.

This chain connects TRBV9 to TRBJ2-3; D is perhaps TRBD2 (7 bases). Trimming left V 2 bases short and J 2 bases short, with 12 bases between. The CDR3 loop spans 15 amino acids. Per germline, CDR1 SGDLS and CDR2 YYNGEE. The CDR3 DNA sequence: TGTGCCAGCAGCGTCGCGGGGGCGCCCACAGATACGCAGTATTTT. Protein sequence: CASSVAGAPTDTQYF.

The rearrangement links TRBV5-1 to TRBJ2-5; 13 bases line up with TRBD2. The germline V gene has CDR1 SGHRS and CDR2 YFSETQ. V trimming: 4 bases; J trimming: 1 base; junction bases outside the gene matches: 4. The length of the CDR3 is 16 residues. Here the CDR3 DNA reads TGCGCCAGCAGCCTAGGACTAGCGGGGGTCCAAGAGACCCAGTACTTC. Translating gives CASSLGLAGVQETQYF.

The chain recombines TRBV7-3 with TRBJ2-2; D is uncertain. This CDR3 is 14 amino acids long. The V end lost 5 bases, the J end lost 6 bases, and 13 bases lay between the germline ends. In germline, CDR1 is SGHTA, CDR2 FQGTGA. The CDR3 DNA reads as TGTGCCAGCAGCCTCGGACCCAGCGCCGGGGAGCTGTTTTTT. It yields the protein CASSLGPSAGELFF.

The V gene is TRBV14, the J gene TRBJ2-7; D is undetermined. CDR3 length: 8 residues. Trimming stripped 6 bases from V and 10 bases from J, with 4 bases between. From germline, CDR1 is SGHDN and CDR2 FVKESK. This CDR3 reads CASSPQYF. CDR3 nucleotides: TGTGCCAGCAGTCCTCAGTACTTC.

For the CDR3, the DNA is TGTGCCAGCAGCTCCGGACTAGCGGGGGGGACTGAGCAGTTCTTC. Translation: CASSSGLAGGTEQFF. The V call is TRBV11-2, the J call TRBJ2-1; TRBD2 agrees at 15 bases. The CDR3 loop spans 15 amino acids. V gave up 4 bases and J gave up 9 bases; unmatched junction bases: 4. CDR1 and CDR2 from the germline V gene are SGHAT and FQNNGV.

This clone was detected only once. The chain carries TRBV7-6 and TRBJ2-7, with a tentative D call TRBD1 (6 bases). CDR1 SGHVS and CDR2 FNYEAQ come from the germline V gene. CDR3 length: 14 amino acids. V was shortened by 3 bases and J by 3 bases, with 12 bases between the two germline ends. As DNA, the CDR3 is TGTGCCAGCAGCTTTGGTACAGGGTACTACGAGCAGTACTTC. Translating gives CASSFGTGYYEQYF.

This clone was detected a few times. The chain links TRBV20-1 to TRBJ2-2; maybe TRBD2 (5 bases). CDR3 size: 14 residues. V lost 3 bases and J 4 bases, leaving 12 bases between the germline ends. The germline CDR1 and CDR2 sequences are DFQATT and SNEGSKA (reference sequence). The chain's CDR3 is CSASSRGRTGELFF. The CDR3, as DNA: TGCAGTGCTAGTTCACGGGGTCGCACCGGGGAGCTGTTTTTT.

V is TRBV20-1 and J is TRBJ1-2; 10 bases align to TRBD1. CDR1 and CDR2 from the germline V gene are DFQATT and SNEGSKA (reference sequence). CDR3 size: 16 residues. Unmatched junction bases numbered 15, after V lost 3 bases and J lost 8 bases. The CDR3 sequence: CSASDGDRGRWGGYTF. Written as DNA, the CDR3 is TGCAGTGCTAGTGATGGGGACAGGGGAAGATGGGGGGGCTACACCTTC.

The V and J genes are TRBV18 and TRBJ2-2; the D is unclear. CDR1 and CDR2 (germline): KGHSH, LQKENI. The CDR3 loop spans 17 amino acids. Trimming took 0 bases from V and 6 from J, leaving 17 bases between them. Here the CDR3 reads CASSPPTGVERAGELFF. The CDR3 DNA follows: TGTGCCAGCTCACCACCGACGGGCGTTGAGCGTGCCGGGGAGCTGTTTTTT.

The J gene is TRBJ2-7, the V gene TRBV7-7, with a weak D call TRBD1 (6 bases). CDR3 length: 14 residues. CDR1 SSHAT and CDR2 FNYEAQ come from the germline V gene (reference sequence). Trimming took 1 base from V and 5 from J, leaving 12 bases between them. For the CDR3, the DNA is TGTGCCAGCAGCTTAGGGACCAGGGGCCACGAGCAGTACTTC. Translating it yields CASSLGTRGHEQYF. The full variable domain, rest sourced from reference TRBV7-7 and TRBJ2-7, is GAGVSQSPRYKVTKRGQDVTLRCDPISSHATLYWYQQALGQGPEFLTYFNYEAQPDKSGLPSDRFSAERPEGSISTLTIQRTEQRDSAMYRCASSLGTRGHEQYFGPGTRLTVT.

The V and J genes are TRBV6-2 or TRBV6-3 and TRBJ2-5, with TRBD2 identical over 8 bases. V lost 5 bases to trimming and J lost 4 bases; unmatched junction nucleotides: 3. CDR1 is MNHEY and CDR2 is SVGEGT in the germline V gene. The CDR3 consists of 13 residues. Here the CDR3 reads CASSVAGRETQYF. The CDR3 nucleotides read TGTGCCAGCAGTGTAGCGGGGAGAGAGACCCAGTACTTC.

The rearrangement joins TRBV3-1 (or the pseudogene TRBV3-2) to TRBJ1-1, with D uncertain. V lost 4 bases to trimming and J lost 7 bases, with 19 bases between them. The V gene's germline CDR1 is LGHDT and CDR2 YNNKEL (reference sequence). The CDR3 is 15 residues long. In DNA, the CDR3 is TGTGCCAGCAGCCGCCACCTTTGGGGTTCTAATGAAGCTTTCTTT. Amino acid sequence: CASSRHLWGSNEAFF.

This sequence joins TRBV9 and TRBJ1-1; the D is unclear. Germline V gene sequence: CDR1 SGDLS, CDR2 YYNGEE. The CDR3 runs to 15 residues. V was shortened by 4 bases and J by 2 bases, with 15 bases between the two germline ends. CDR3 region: CASSRQEGGNTEAFF. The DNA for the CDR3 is TGTGCCAGCAGCCGCCAGGAAGGTGGTAACACTGAAGCTTTCTTT.

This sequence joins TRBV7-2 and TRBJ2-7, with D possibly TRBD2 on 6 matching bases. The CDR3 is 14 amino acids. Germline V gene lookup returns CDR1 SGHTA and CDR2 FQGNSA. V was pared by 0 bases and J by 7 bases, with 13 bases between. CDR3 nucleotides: TGTGCCAGCAGCTTAGCTGGGACTGTTGTTGAGCAGTACTTC. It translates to CASSLAGTVVEQYF.

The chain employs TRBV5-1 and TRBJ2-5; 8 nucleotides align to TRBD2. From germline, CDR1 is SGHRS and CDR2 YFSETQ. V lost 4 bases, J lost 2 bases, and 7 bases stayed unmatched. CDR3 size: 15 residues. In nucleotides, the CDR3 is TGCGCCAGCAGCAATAAAGGCGGGGGGCAAGAGACCCAGTACTTC. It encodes CASSNKGGGQETQYF.

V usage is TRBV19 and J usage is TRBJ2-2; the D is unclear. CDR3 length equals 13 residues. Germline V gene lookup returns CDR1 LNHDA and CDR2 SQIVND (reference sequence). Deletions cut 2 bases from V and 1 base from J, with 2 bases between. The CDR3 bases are TGTGCCAGTAGTATACTGAACACCGGGGAGCTGTTTTTT. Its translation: CASSILNTGELFF.

CDR3 sequence: CASSSNVQAETFYGYTF. CDR3 in DNA: TGTGCCAGCTCATCTAATGTACAGGCAGAAACCTTCTATGGCTACACCTTC. The rearrangement uses TRBV18 and TRBJ1-2; D perhaps matches TRBD1 (5 bases). CDR3 length: 17 amino acids. V was trimmed by 5 bases and J by 4 bases, leaving 23 bases between them. Germline CDR1 KGHSH, CDR2 LQKENI.

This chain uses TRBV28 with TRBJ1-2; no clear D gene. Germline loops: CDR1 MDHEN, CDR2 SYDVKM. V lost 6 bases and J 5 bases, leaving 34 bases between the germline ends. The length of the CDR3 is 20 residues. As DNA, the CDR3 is TGTGCCAGCAGACGACAACAAAGTGGCAGGTATCTCCTTCGGGGATATGGCTACACCTTC. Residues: CASRRQQSGRYLLRGYGYTF.